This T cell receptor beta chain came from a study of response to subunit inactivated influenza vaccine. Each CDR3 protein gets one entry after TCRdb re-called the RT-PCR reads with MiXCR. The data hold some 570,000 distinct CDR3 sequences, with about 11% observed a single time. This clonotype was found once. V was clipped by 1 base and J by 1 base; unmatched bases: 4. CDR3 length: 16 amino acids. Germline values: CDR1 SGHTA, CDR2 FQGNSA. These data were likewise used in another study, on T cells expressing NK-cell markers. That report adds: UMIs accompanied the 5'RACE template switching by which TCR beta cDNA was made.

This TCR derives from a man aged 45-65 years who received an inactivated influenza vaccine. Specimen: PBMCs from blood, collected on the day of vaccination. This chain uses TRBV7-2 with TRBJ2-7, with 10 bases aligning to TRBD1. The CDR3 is CASSLGQGALSYEQYF. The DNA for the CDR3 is TGTGCCAGCAGCTTAGGACAGGGGGCCTTATCCTACGAGCAGTACTTC.